The 4 T cell receptor beta chains below were found in one sample sequenced in a study of cytomegalovirus exposure and HLA in healthy donors. It was with 60 Vbeta and 13 Jbeta primers that the PCR ran. Libraries were prepared by immunoSEQ multiplex PCR; TCRdb keeps only in-frame clonotypes and omits some of them. The sample carries approximately 130,000 clones, approximately 78% recorded once. What was sequenced was PBMCs. The receptors stem from a middle-aged man in good health and CMV-seronegative.

J is TRBJ1-2 and V is TRBV28; perhaps TRBD1 as D (5 bases). Germline V CDR1 and CDR2: MDHEN, SYDVKM. The CDR3 has 17 residues. The V gene lost 5 bases and the J gene lost 3 bases, with 22 bases spanning the gap. The CDR3 DNA sequence: TGTGCCAGCAGTCAGCCTGTCACCCGGACAAGCGACTATGGCTACACCTTC. It encodes CASSQPVTRTSDYGYTF.

This chain joins TRBV13 and TRBJ1-1; maybe TRBD1 (6 bases). The CDR3 runs to 15 residues. Germline assignment: CDR1 PRHDT and CDR2 FYEKMQ (reference sequence). Trimming pared 3 bases from V and 5 bases from J, leaving 16 bases between. CDR3 protein: CASSLRSRGGTEAFF. DNA for the CDR3: TGTGCCAGCAGCTTGCGATCCAGAGGGGGAACTGAAGCTTTCTTT.

The chain couples TRBV5-6 to TRBJ1-4; TRBD1 aligns across 8 bases. V lost 4 bases and J lost 11; bases outside the gene matches: 7. Per the germline V gene, CDR1 is SGHDT and CDR2 is YYEEEE. This CDR3 comprises 13 residues. The CDR3 nucleotides are TGTGCCAGCAGCCTCGGGACAGGAGACAAACTGTTTTTT. Translated: CASSLGTGDKLFF.

The chain uses TRBV7-8 and TRBJ2-4; TRBD2 matches at 10 bases. The CDR3 sequence is 17 residues long. With V trimmed by 0 bases and J by 6 bases, 8 bases remained unmatched. Germline CDR1 is SGHVS and CDR2 is FQNEAQ. The chain's CDR3 is CASSLAASGSGGNIQYF. CDR3 bases: TGTGCCAGCAGCTTAGCGGCTAGCGGGAGTGGAGGAAACATTCAGTACTTC. Full variable domain (rest looked up from reference TRBV7-8 and TRBJ2-4): GAGVSQSPRYKVAKRGQDVALRCDPISGHVSLFWYQQALGQGPEFLTYFQNEAQLDKSGLPSDRFFAERPEGSVSTLKIQRTQQEDSAVYLCASSLAASGSGGNIQYFGAGTRLSVL.